This T cell receptor (beta chain) is from a study of cytomegalovirus exposure and HLA in healthy donors. At the level of the study: Previous work identified roughly 110 million unique TCR beta sequences from about 179 million T cells.

With respect to this clone: No antigen is known for it.

Amplification used 60 Vbeta primers and 13 Jbeta primers. Assay used: immunoSEQ multiplex PCR; TCRdb lists only in-frame clones, some missing. The data show about 200,000 clones, 70% to 90% seen once. Study findings and constraints: Data from an earlier analysis indicated that most TCR beta V segments were productive either about 87% or about 30% of the time. In a later analysis, productive TCRs from donors in an Asian-associated ancestry cluster reportedly carried fewer N-insertions than the cohort mean.

Germline V CDR1 and CDR2: SQVTM, ANQGSEA. CDR3 size: 13 residues. Losses at the gene ends were 4 bases for V and 4 bases for J; bases not matched to a gene: 6. The source material was PBMCs. The TCR was taken from a man in his thirties or forties in good health and CMV-seronegative. The chain uses TRBV29-1 and TRBJ2-7, with TRBD1 matching over 8 bases. The CDR3 region is CSVANRGSYEQYF. The CDR3 nucleotides read TGCAGCGTTGCGAACAGGGGGAGTTACGAGCAGTACTTC.